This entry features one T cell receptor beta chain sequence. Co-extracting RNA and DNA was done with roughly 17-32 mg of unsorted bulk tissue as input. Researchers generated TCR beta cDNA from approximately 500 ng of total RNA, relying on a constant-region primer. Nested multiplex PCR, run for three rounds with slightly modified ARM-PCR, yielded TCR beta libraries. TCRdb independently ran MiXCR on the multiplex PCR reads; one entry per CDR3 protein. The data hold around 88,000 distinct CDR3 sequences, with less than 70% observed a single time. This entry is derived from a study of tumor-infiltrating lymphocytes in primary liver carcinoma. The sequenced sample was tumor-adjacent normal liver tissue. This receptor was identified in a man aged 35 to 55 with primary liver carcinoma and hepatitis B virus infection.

DNA for the CDR3: TGTGCCGGATCGTCCGGGACAGGGGCTGGAAACACCATATATTTT. Its translation: CAGSSGTGAGNTIYF. The chain couples TRBV28 to TRBJ1-3; the match to TRBD1 covers 10 bases. CDR3 length: 15 residues. J was trimmed by 2 bases and V by 11 bases; bases with no gene match: 9. CDR1 and CDR2 from the germline V gene are MDHEN and SYDVKM.